A single sample gave rise to the 31 T cell receptor beta chains below, sequenced in a study of shared clonotypes between healthy human individuals. Assay used: immunoSEQ multiplex PCR; TCRdb lists only in-frame clones, some missing. Of 450,000 to 650,000 clones in the sample, around 78% were seen once. The specimen sequenced was PBMCs. The receptors originated from a woman aged 35 to 49 in good health. Some clones in this sample may be carry-over from other donors' samples.

This clone occurred many times. The chain combines TRBV7-9 with TRBJ2-7, with no clear D. Trimming removed 0 bases from V and 7 bases from J, with 7 bases in between. The CDR3 extends over 12 amino acids. Germline V gene sequence: CDR1 SEHNR, CDR2 FQNEAQ (reference sequence). DNA of the CDR3: TGTGCCAGCAGCTTAGCGGCCGCGGAGCAGTACTTC. Translated, it gives CASSLAAAEQYF.

This rearrangement joins TRBV7-6 to TRBJ2-7; TRBD1 aligns across 8 bases. The trim removed 6 bases at V and 6 bases at J, leaving 7 bases unmatched. This CDR3 comprises 13 residues. Germline values: CDR1 SGHVS, CDR2 FNYEAQ. The CDR3 DNA follows: TGTGCCAGCAGGGCTGGGACAGGAGGCGAGCAGTACTTC. It is translated as CASRAGTGGEQYF.

Notes on this clone: Other DNA sequences within the sample encode an identical CDR3. The chain couples TRBV2 to TRBJ2-7; the match to TRBD1 covers 8 bases. V dropped 5 bases and J dropped 0; count of bases not matched to a gene: 3. This CDR3 contains 14 residues. The germline CDR1 and CDR2 sequences are SNHLY and FYNNEI. The CDR3: CASSWTGTSYEQYF. The CDR3 DNA reads as TGTGCCAGCAGTTGGACAGGGACCTCCTACGAGCAGTACTTC. Complete variable domain (other parts from reference TRBV2 and TRBJ2-7): EPEVTQTPSHQVTQMGQEVILRCVPISNHLYFYWYRQILGQKVEFLVSFYNNEISEKSEIFDDQFSVERPDGSNFTLKIRSTKLEDSAMYFCASSWTGTSYEQYFGPGTRLTVT.

The chain has TRBV6-1 and TRBJ1-1; no firm D call. Germline CDR1 MNHNS, CDR2 SASEGT. This CDR3 region has 13 residues. Trimming removed 8 bases at V and 6 bases at J, with 16 bases between. The CDR3 region is CASRAGNDAEAFF. The CDR3 nucleotides read TGTGCCAGCCGCGCCGGGAACGACGCTGAAGCTTTCTTT.

As to this clone: Other DNA sequences in this specimen translate into the identical CDR3. The CDR3 reads CASSSGTGRYEQYF. CDR3 sequence (DNA): TGTGCCAGCAGCTCCGGGACAGGTCGCTACGAGCAGTACTTC. This chain uses TRBV27 with TRBJ2-7, with TRBD1 matching 8 bases. This CDR3 has 14 amino acids. The V and J ends lost 6 bases and 3 bases, in that order; junction bases with no gene match: 7. Germline CDR1 is MNHEY and CDR2 is SMNVEV (reference sequence).

Note on this clone: The junction and the germline gene differ at one end; a read error may be behind it. The same CDR3 can be traced to other DNA sequences in this sample. The V and J genes are TRBV11-2 and TRBJ2-1; TRBD1 agrees at 7 bases. CDR1 is SGHAT and CDR2 is FQNNGV in the germline V gene. This CDR3 is built from 15 residues. The CDR3 DNA is TGTGCTAGCAGCCCGGAACAGGGGCTGGGGACGGCGCAGTTCTTC. Protein sequence: CASSPEQGLGTAQFF.

J is TRBJ2-7 and V is TRBV2; no clear D. Deletions cut 4 bases from V and 9 bases from J, with 10 bases between. CDR3 length equals 11 residues. In germline, CDR1 is SNHLY, CDR2 FYNNEI. CDR3 DNA: TGTGCCAGCAGTGTTTACCTCGGGCAGTACTTC. Residues: CASSVYLGQYF.

The V and J genes are TRBV27 and TRBJ2-2; no clear D. The CDR3 runs 16 residues. V lost 6 bases and J lost 3, with 17 bases in between. CDR1 is MNHEY, CDR2 SMNVEV, per germline (reference sequence). The DNA for the CDR3 is TGTGCCAGCAGAACCGGGCTCACGAGAGACACCGGGGAGCTGTTTTTT. Translated, it gives CASRTGLTRDTGELFF.

The chain links TRBV19 to TRBJ2-5; a possible D gene is TRBD1 (6 bases). V shed 3 bases and J shed 5 bases, with 13 bases lying between them. CDR3 length: 14 residues. Germline assignment: CDR1 LNHDA and CDR2 SQIVND (reference sequence). Here the CDR3 DNA reads TGTGCCAGTAGTATCCCGGGACAAGGGGAGACCCAGTACTTC. Translation gives CASSIPGQGETQYF.

The rearrangement links TRBV5-6 to TRBJ2-7; tentatively, D is TRBD1 (8 bases). Germline V lookup: CDR1 SGHDT, CDR2 YYEEEE. The CDR3 consists of 16 residues. V gave up 0 bases and J gave up 4 bases, with 17 bases separating them. The CDR3 DNA reads as TGTGCCAGCAGCTTGGGGGATACAGGGGGAGGGTACGAGCAGTACTTC. Translated: CASSLGDTGGGYEQYF.

CDR3 nucleotide sequence: TGTGCCAGCAGTTATCCCATTAGGACTAGCGGGAGTCAAGATACGCAGTATTTT. As protein: CASSYPIRTSGSQDTQYF. V gene TRBV28 combines with J gene TRBJ2-3; 13 bases map to TRBD2. The CDR3 loop spans 18 amino acids. Germline CDR1 is MDHEN and CDR2 is SYDVKM. V was clipped by 4 bases and J by 5 bases; unmatched bases: 12.

This clone was seen only once. The chain is built from TRBV2 and TRBJ1-5, with D possibly matching TRBD1 (5 bases). Germline CDR1 reads SNHLY; CDR2 reads FYNNEI. Trimming removed 8 bases at V and 9 bases at J, with 17 bases between. This CDR3 comprises 13 residues. CDR3 coding DNA: TGTGCCAGCGGACCTGGGGGGGGTCGGCCCCAGCATTTT. Its translation is CASGPGGGRPQHF.

This chain connects TRBV27 to TRBJ2-3, with 9 bases matching TRBD1. V trimming: 5 bases; J trimming: 0 bases; junction bases outside the gene matches: 6. This CDR3 comprises 16 residues. Germline CDR1 MNHEY, CDR2 SMNVEV (reference sequence). In DNA, the CDR3 is TGTGCCAGCAGTATAAACAGGGGGCTCAGCACAGATACGCAGTATTTT. This sequence encodes CASSINRGLSTDTQYF.

The CDR3 here is CASSRGLVRSEQFF. DNA for the CDR3: TGTGCCAGCAGCCGCGGACTAGTTAGGAGTGAGCAGTTCTTC. The chain couples TRBV5-8 to TRBJ2-1, with 7 bases identical to TRBD2. J gave up 9 bases and V 4 bases, and 10 bases lay outside the gene matches. Germline CDR1 and CDR2: SGHTS and YDEGEE. The CDR3 covers 14 residues.

On this clone itself: Mismatch with germline at one junction end may stem from a read error. The rearrangement links TRBV7-7 to TRBJ2-1; 8 bases are shared with TRBD2. Germline CDR1 and CDR2: SSHAT and FNYEAQ (reference sequence). The CDR3 runs 15 residues. This chain's CDR3 is CASSLSGRWNEEQFF. Here the CDR3 DNA reads TGTGCTAGCAGCTTGAGCGGGAGATGGAATGAGGAGCAGTTCTTC.

The V call is TRBV2, the J call TRBJ2-5; the match to TRBD2 covers 12 bases. Germline lookup yields CDR1 SNHLY and CDR2 FYNNEI. V trimming: 1 base; J trimming: 7 bases; junction bases outside the gene matches: 7. The CDR3 consists of 16 residues. The CDR3 here is CASSEGLAGEGWTQYF. The CDR3 nucleotides are TGTGCCAGCAGTGAAGGACTAGCGGGAGAGGGGTGGACCCAGTACTTC.

The CDR3 DNA is TGCGCCAGCAGCAGGGATTCCGGGGAGCTGTTTTTT. This sequence encodes CASSRDSGELFF. The chain employs TRBV5-1 and TRBJ2-2; D uncertain. Germline CDR1 reads SGHRS; CDR2 reads YFSETQ. V was cut by 4 bases and J by 6 bases, with 7 bases left in between. This CDR3 contains 12 residues. The complete variable domain, with remaining parts taken from reference TRBV5-1 and TRBJ2-2, reads KAGVTQTPRYLIKTRGQQVTLSCSPISGHRSVSWYQQTPGQGLQFLFEYFSETQRNKGNFPGRFSGRQFSNSRSEMNVSTLELGDSALYLCASSRDSGELFFGEGSRLTVL.

V is TRBV15 and J is TRBJ1-3; D not resolved. From germline, CDR1 is LNHNV and CDR2 YYDKDF (reference sequence). V shed 0 bases and J shed 0 bases, with 6 bases lying between them. The CDR3 runs to 15 residues. CDR3 loop: CATSRDVFSGNTIYF. CDR3 nucleotide sequence: TGTGCCACCAGCAGAGATGTGTTCTCTGGAAACACCATATATTTT.

The chain links TRBV7-3 to TRBJ2-5; the D gene could be TRBD1 or TRBD2 (5 bases each). This CDR3 has 13 residues. The V and J ends lost 4 bases and 4 bases respectively, with 10 bases between them. CDR1 and CDR2 from the germline V gene are SGHTA and FQGTGA. CDR3 sequence reads: CASSWTRGETQYF. Here the CDR3 DNA reads TGTGCCAGCAGCTGGACGAGGGGAGAGACCCAGTACTTC.

The genes are TRBV7-9 and TRBJ2-1; the match to TRBD1 covers 9 bases. The germline V gene encodes CDR1 SEHNR and CDR2 FQNEAQ (reference sequence). The J segment lost 7 bases and the V segment lost 4 bases, leaving 5 bases of the junction unmatched. CDR3 size: 14 residues. The CDR3 reads CASSYGTGLNEQFF. DNA for the CDR3: TGTGCCAGCAGCTACGGGACAGGGCTGAATGAGCAGTTCTTC.

The CDR3 here is CASSGRSTSGTLGEQFF. CDR3 coding DNA: TGTGCCAGCAGTGGGCGGTCGACTAGCGGGACCTTAGGTGAGCAGTTCTTC. This sequence joins TRBV6-1 and TRBJ2-1; TRBD2 matches at 11 bases. CDR3 length: 17 amino acids. V lost 4 bases, J lost 9 bases, and 14 bases stayed unmatched. Germline V gene data show CDR1 as MNHNS and CDR2 as SASEGT.

J is TRBJ1-4 and V is TRBV7-2; weak D call: TRBD1 (6 bases). Germline V gives CDR1 SGHTA, CDR2 FQGNSA. Trimming shortened V by 2 bases and J by 6 bases, and 10 bases separated the two germline ends. The CDR3 covers 14 residues. CDR3 nucleotides: TGTGCCAGCAGCTTATGGGGACAACATGAAAAACTGTTTTTT. This codes for CASSLWGQHEKLFF.

The V and J genes are TRBV19 and TRBJ1-1, with 8 bases lining up with TRBD1. The J segment lost 4 bases and the V segment lost 4 bases, leaving 8 bases of the junction unmatched. CDR1 is LNHDA, CDR2 SQIVND, per germline (reference sequence). CDR3 length equals 15 residues. CDR3 DNA: TGTGCCAGTAGTACCCCCAGACAGGGGCCCACTGAAGCTTTCTTT. The encoded protein is CASSTPRQGPTEAFF.

The chain carries TRBV5-4 and TRBJ2-1; 11 nucleotides align to TRBD2. The CDR3 length is 13 residues. The V gene's germline CDR1 is SGHNT and CDR2 YYREEE (reference sequence). The V gene end was trimmed by 3 bases and the J gene end by 14 bases; junction bases not matched to a gene: 7. The CDR3 is CASSSDTSGREFF. The CDR3 DNA reads as TGTGCCAGCAGCTCAGATACTAGCGGGAGAGAGTTCTTC. Variable domain in full (rest from reference TRBV5-4 and TRBJ2-1): ETGVTQSPTHLIKTRGQQVTLRCSSQSGHNTVSWYQQALGQGPQFIFQYYREEENGRGNFPPRFSGLQFPNYSSELNVNALELDDSALYLCASSSDTSGREFFGPGTRLTVL.

The chain uses TRBV25-1 and TRBJ2-7; a weak D match, TRBD2 (7 bases). CDR1 is MGHDK, CDR2 SYGVNS, per germline. This CDR3 contains 13 residues. The ends were cut back, 8 bases at V and 3 bases at J, with 14 bases in the middle. The CDR3 coding sequence is TGTGCCAGCGCTCAGGGAGGGGGCTACGAGCAGTACTTC. As protein: CASAQGGGYEQYF.

The chain links TRBV19 to TRBJ2-2; 8 bases match TRBD2. Germline CDR1 and CDR2: LNHDA and SQIVND (reference sequence). The CDR3 extends over 14 amino acids. V shed 11 bases and J 4 bases; nucleotides not matched to a gene: 9. The CDR3: CASQRGFSTGELFF. Here the CDR3 DNA reads TGTGCCTCCCAGCGGGGGTTTAGCACCGGGGAGCTGTTTTTT.

The chain uses TRBV5-1 and TRBJ2-3, with D unclear. Between the trimmed V and J ends, which lost 2 bases and 5 bases, there was a span of 12 bases. In germline, CDR1 is SGHRS, CDR2 YFSETQ. This CDR3 is 14 amino acids long. CDR3 amino acids: CASSFIEAQDTQYF. The CDR3 DNA reads TGCGCCAGCAGCTTTATCGAGGCTCAAGATACGCAGTATTTT.

The chain links TRBV5-4 to TRBJ2-1, with unresolved D. This CDR3 has 13 amino acids. The germline CDR1 and CDR2 sequences are SGHNT and YYREEE (reference sequence). V lost 5 bases and J 9 bases, leaving 15 bases between the germline ends. The CDR3 DNA reads as TGTGCCAGCAGATCCGAGGCCACGGGTGAGCAGTTCTTC. Translation gives CASRSEATGEQFF.

The chain is built from TRBV12-5 and TRBJ2-3; no clear D gene. From germline, CDR1 is LGHNT and CDR2 FRNRAP. CDR3 length: 16 residues. Between the trimmed V and J ends, which lost 6 bases and 2 bases, there was a span of 18 bases. The CDR3 sequence: CASGRTSQALTDTQYF. The CDR3 DNA is TGTGCTAGTGGAAGGACCAGCCAAGCGCTCACAGATACGCAGTATTTT. Based on the CDR3 plus reference TRBV12-5 and TRBJ2-3, the full variable domain is DARVTQTPRHKVTEMGQEVTMRCQPILGHNTVFWYRQTMMQGLELLAYFRNRAPLDDSGMPKDRFSAEMPDATLATLKIQPSEPRDSAVYFCASGRTSQALTDTQYFGPGTRLTVL.

The chain has TRBV6-6 and TRBJ1-5; D gene ambiguous. Germline values: CDR1 MNHNY, CDR2 SVGAGI (reference sequence). This CDR3 has 12 amino acids. Trimming shortened V by 11 bases and J by 6 bases, and 14 bases separated the two germline ends. In DNA, the CDR3 is TGTGCCTCTGCCGGTTTAGGTCAGCCCCAGCATTTT. It yields the protein CASAGLGQPQHF.

The V and J genes are TRBV19 and TRBJ1-3; D call uncertain. Deletions cut 5 bases from V and 0 bases from J, with 8 bases between. CDR3 length: 14 residues. Germline V gives CDR1 LNHDA, CDR2 SQIVND (reference sequence). The CDR3 DNA sequence: TGTGCCAGTAGTTCTTGGAGCTCTGGAAACACCATATATTTT. Its protein product is CASSSWSSGNTIYF.